This is a list of T cell receptor beta chains from one sample in a study of blood T cells in healthy people across ages. TCRdb re-analysed the 5' RACE reads in MiXCR, keeping a single row per CDR3 protein. The table has about 1,400,000 distinct CDR3 sequences, approximately 59% seen once. Sequencing was done on a sample of blood. These receptors originate from a man aged 18 to 35 in good health. CDR3s include the opening cysteine and the closing phenylalanine or tryptophan. A D gene is named only where the DNA matches it firmly. The listing skips clone size in some rows; elsewhere it reads once, few, many or a size class.

TRBD2	TRBV7-6	.	TRBJ2-1	TGTGCCAGCAGCTATACCGATAGCGGGTATGAGCAGTTCTTC	CASSYTDSGYEQFF
.	TRBV5-1	.	TRBJ2-7	TGCGCCAGCAGCCCCTCCTCCGGGAGTACCTACGAGCAGTACTTC	CASSPSSGSTYEQYF
.	TRBV4-1	.	TRBJ2-6	TGCGCCAGCAGGCCGACGACAGGCAACTCTGGGGCCAACGTCCTGACTTTC	CASRPTTGNSGANVLTF
.	TRBV11-2	few	TRBJ2-1	TGTGCCAGCAGCTTAGCGGGTGTGAACAATGAGCAGTTCTTC	CASSLAGVNNEQFF
.	TRBV27	.	TRBJ2-5	TGTGCCTCCTCAAACAGGGTTATAGAGACCCAGTACTTC	CASSNRVIETQYF
.	TRBV29-1	.	TRBJ1-2	TGCAGGGGGGGGGACGACTATGGCTACACCTTC	CRGGDDYGYTF
.	TRBV7-8	.	TRBJ1-2	TGTGCCAGCAGCTTATTTAAAGGGGCACATGGGTACTATGGCTACACCTTC	CASSLFKGAHGYYGYTF
TRBD1	TRBV2	.	TRBJ2-7	TGTGCCAGCCTCAGGGGGCTTAGCTCCTACGAGCAGTACTTC	CASLRGLSSYEQYF
.	TRBV20-1	many	TRBJ2-6	TGCAGTGCTAGCTCTGGGGCCAACGTCCTGACTTTC	CSASSGANVLTF
TRBD1	TRBV28	.	TRBJ1-2	TGTGCCAGCAGTGCCTCGACAGGGGAGAGGTACTATGGCTACACCTTC	CASSASTGERYYGYTF